A few counts support the clone carrying this T cell receptor beta chain. Its antigen is not known. A second PCR, run for about 6 to 11 cycles, used a sample-barcoded 5' primer plus a J-beta primer mix. TCRdb reprocessed the 5' RACE reads via MiXCR and lists one record per CDR3 protein. The sample carries 1 million to 1.2 million distinct CDR3 sequences, roughly two fifths recorded once. This CDR3 region has 14 residues. Trimming removed 5 bases from V and 10 bases from J, with 19 bases in between. CDR1 is SGHTA and CDR2 is FQGTGA in the germline V gene. This sample stems from a study of blood T cells in healthy people across ages. Study conclusions and caveats: Researchers said unsorted PBMCs prevented a conclusive naive versus antigen-experienced comparison.

The study recruited healthy Caucasian donors from Russia who were aged roughly 6 to 95. Samples each had at least 5 micrograms of total RNA extracted. The receptor was derived from a man aged 18 to 29 in good health. V usage is TRBV7-3 and J usage is TRBJ2-3; D possibly corresponds to TRBD2 (6 bases). The sequenced sample was blood. The CDR3, as DNA: TGTGCCAGCAGCCCCCAAAGGGGACTGGCGGCGCAGTATTTT. Encoded protein: CASSPQRGLAAQYF.